These 24 T cell receptor beta chains were sequenced from one sample in a study of blood T cell repertoires in COVID-19. Data came from immunoSEQ multiplex PCR; TCRdb stores just in-frame clones and leaves some out. The data contain 300,000 to 450,000 clones, roughly 84% of them singletons. The sequenced sample consisted of PBMCs or T cells enriched from blood (not recorded which). These receptors came from a woman in her twenties or thirties who had recovered from COVID-19.

CDR3: CSVVDRSNEQFF. The CDR3 nucleotides read TGCAGCGTTGTGGACAGGAGCAATGAGCAGTTCTTC. The chain employs TRBV29-1 and TRBJ2-1; the match to TRBD1 covers 7 bases. The J segment lost 6 bases and the V segment lost 4 bases, leaving 3 bases of the junction unmatched. CDR1 and CDR2 from the germline V gene are SQVTM and ANQGSEA. There are 12 residues in the CDR3.

This clone was picked up one time. The chain joins TRBV12-3 or TRBV12-4 to TRBJ2-7; D gene ambiguous. The V end was cut by 3 bases, the J end by 4 bases, with 7 bases between. This CDR3 spans 12 amino acids. The CDR3 DNA reads TGTGCCAGCAGTTTTTCGCAGTACGAGCAGTACTTC. It codes for CASSFSQYEQYF.

The V gene is TRBV7-2, the J gene TRBJ2-7; TRBD1 matches 7 bases. The V gene's germline CDR1 is SGHTA and CDR2 FQGNSA. CDR3 size: 15 residues. V shed 5 bases, J shed 2 bases, and the junction held 9 bases outside the gene matches. For the CDR3, the DNA is TGTGCCAGCAGCGACCGACAGGGAACCCCCTACGAGCAGTACTTC. It codes for CASSDRQGTPYEQYF.

This chain uses TRBV5-4 with TRBJ2-2; D perhaps matches TRBD1 (5 bases). This CDR3 region has 16 residues. V was clipped by 0 bases and J by 0 bases, with 9 bases between them. Looked up from germline, CDR1 is SGHNT and CDR2 is YYREEE (reference sequence). The CDR3 coding sequence is TGTGCCAGCAGCTTGGAGGCCAGGGCGAACACCGGGGAGCTGTTTTTT. Protein: CASSLEARANTGELFF. The whole variable domain, filled in from reference TRBV5-4 and TRBJ2-2, reads ETGVTQSPTHLIKTRGQQVTLRCSSQSGHNTVSWYQQALGQGPQFIFQYYREEENGRGNFPPRFSGLQFPNYSSELNVNALELDDSALYLCASSLEARANTGELFFGEGSRLTVL.

The CDR3 DNA reads TGTGCCAGCAGTGAAGCGCAGAGGGGGAAGGGTGGCTACACCTTC. This codes for CASSEAQRGKGGYTF. The rearrangement uses TRBV2 and TRBJ1-2, with D perhaps matching TRBD1 (6 bases). This CDR3 region has 15 residues. Germline CDR1 is SNHLY and CDR2 is FYNNEI. The V and J ends lost 0 bases and 7 bases respectively, with 15 bases between them.

The chain links TRBV9 to TRBJ2-3, with 9 bases matching TRBD2. V dropped 5 bases and J dropped 5; count of bases not matched to a gene: 12. The CDR3 totals 16 residues. CDR1 SGDLS and CDR2 YYNGEE come from the germline V gene. The CDR3 is CASSSRAGGPLDTQYF. The CDR3 DNA reads TGTGCCAGCAGTTCGCGAGCGGGGGGCCCCCTAGATACGCAGTATTTT.

The CDR3 loop is CASSLWGTGVAGNTIYF. The CDR3 bases are TGCGCCAGCAGCTTGTGGGGGACAGGGGTAGCTGGAAACACCATATATTTT. The V and J genes are TRBV5-1 and TRBJ1-3, with TRBD1 matching 10 bases. Germline V CDR1 and CDR2: SGHRS, YFSETQ. This CDR3 comprises 17 residues. Germline trimming cut 1 base from V and 2 bases from J; bases unmatched to any gene: 6.

The V gene is TRBV5-1, the J gene TRBJ2-2, with 10 bases that match TRBD1. This CDR3 spans 14 amino acids. The germline CDR1 and CDR2 sequences are SGHRS and YFSETQ. V was pared by 7 bases and J by 9 bases, with 9 bases of the junction left unmatched. The CDR3 DNA reads as TGCGCCAGCGGATACGGGACAGGGGACCGGGAGCTGTTTTTT. Its translation is CASGYGTGDRELFF. Combining the CDR3 with reference TRBV5-1 and TRBJ2-2 gives the whole variable domain KAGVTQTPRYLIKTRGQQVTLSCSPISGHRSVSWYQQTPGQGLQFLFEYFSETQRNKGNFPGRFSGRQFSNSRSEMNVSTLELGDSALYLCASGYGTGDRELFFGEGSRLTVL.

The rearrangement joins TRBV30 to TRBJ2-5; 9 bases match TRBD2. CDR1 is GTSNPN, CDR2 SVGIG, per germline (reference sequence). After removal of 2 bases from V and 3 bases from J, the junction contained 7 bases not matched to a gene. CDR3 length: 15 residues. In DNA, the CDR3 is TGTGCCTGGAGTTTAGGGCGGGGGGGAAAAGAGACCCAGTACTTC. Translation: CAWSLGRGGKETQYF.

The chain uses TRBV7-9 and TRBJ2-5; D may be TRBD1 (6 bases). The length of the CDR3 is 14 residues. V was cut by 0 bases and J by 5 bases, with 10 bases left in between. CDR1 is SEHNR, CDR2 FQNEAQ, per germline (reference sequence). The CDR3 DNA reads TGTGCCAGCAGCTTAGCGCAGGGGTGGGAGACCCAGTACTTC. It translates to CASSLAQGWETQYF.

This chain uses TRBV6-5 with TRBJ2-1; TRBD1 is a possible D gene (5 bases). The CDR3 loop spans 14 amino acids. CDR1 is MNHEY, CDR2 SVGAGI, per germline. Trimming shortened V by 6 bases and J by 0 bases, and 9 bases separated the two germline ends. CDR3 loop: CASSTDSSYNEQFF. The CDR3 DNA reads as TGTGCCAGCAGCACCGACAGCTCCTACAATGAGCAGTTCTTC.

The CDR3: CASREAGTVNEKLFF. CDR3 nucleotides: TGTGCCAGCAGAGAGGCCGGGACAGTTAATGAAAAACTGTTTTTT. The genes are TRBV3-1 (or the pseudogene TRBV3-2) and TRBJ1-4, with 7 bases matching TRBD1. V shed 6 bases and J 4 bases; nucleotides not matched to a gene: 8. Germline V gives CDR1 LGHDT, CDR2 YNNKEL (reference sequence). The CDR3 has 15 amino acids.

The chain carries TRBV27 and TRBJ2-3; D is possibly TRBD1 (5 bases). The CDR3 is made up of 15 amino acids. Germline V lookup: CDR1 MNHEY, CDR2 SMNVEV (reference sequence). V was trimmed by 4 bases and J by 0 bases, leaving 11 bases between them. The CDR3 is CASSWSTASTDTQYF. The CDR3, as DNA: TGTGCCAGCAGTTGGTCGACAGCTAGCACAGATACGCAGTATTTT.

The sample holds one count of this clone. The rearrangement uses TRBV5-4 and TRBJ2-5, with TRBD1 as a possible D gene (5 bases). Trimming cost V 6 bases and J 5 bases, with 17 bases left between them. The CDR3 is 14 amino acids. Germline assignment: CDR1 SGHNT and CDR2 YYREEE (reference sequence). The CDR3 is CASTVSGAGETQYF. CDR3 sequence (DNA): TGTGCCAGCACCGTCTCTGGGGCTGGTGAGACCCAGTACTTC. Full variable domain (outside the CDR3, taken from reference TRBV5-4 and TRBJ2-5): ETGVTQSPTHLIKTRGQQVTLRCSSQSGHNTVSWYQQALGQGPQFIFQYYREEENGRGNFPPRFSGLQFPNYSSELNVNALELDDSALYLCASTVSGAGETQYFGPGTRLLVL.

The chain carries TRBV10-3 and TRBJ1-1, with 7 bases lining up with TRBD1. Germline assignment: CDR1 ENHRY and CDR2 SYGVKD. V trimming: 7 bases; J trimming: 1 base; junction bases outside the gene matches: 3. The CDR3 totals 13 residues. CDR3: CAITGTENTEAFF. CDR3 nucleotide sequence: TGTGCCATCACCGGGACAGAGAACACTGAAGCTTTCTTT.

The J gene is TRBJ2-1, the V gene TRBV3-1 (or the pseudogene TRBV3-2); 9 bases line up with TRBD2. With V trimmed by 6 bases and J by 7 bases, 1 base remained unmatched. The germline V gene has CDR1 LGHDT and CDR2 YNNKEL (reference sequence). The CDR3 contains 12 residues. CDR3 DNA: TGTGCCAGCAGGCGGGAGGGAAATGAGCAGTTCTTC. Its translation: CASRREGNEQFF.

CDR3 nucleotide sequence: TGCAGCGTTGAAAATTGGGCCAGGAACACTGAAGCTTTCTTT. This translates into CSVENWARNTEAFF. The gene calls are TRBV29-1 and TRBJ1-1; D unresolved. Germline values: CDR1 SQVTM, CDR2 ANQGSEA. Trimming removed 2 bases at V and 1 base at J, with 11 bases between. The CDR3 has 14 residues.

This chain connects TRBV19 to TRBJ2-6; 10 bases map to TRBD2. V was clipped by 2 bases and J by 0 bases; unmatched bases: 7. There are 19 residues in the CDR3. The germline CDR1 and CDR2 sequences are LNHDA and SQIVND (reference sequence). In DNA form, the CDR3 reads TGTGCCAGTAGTATAATCCGTAGCGGGGGGCTCTCTGGGGCCAACGTCCTGACTTTC. It yields the protein CASSIIRSGGLSGANVLTF.

The V call is TRBV19, the J call TRBJ2-1, with 8 bases lining up with TRBD2. Germline assignment: CDR1 LNHDA and CDR2 SQIVND (reference sequence). The CDR3 sequence is 14 residues long. With V trimmed by 10 bases and J by 2 bases, 7 bases remained unmatched. The CDR3, as DNA: TGTGCCACCAAACGGGAGGGGCCCTACAATGAGCAGTTCTTC. Amino acids: CATKREGPYNEQFF.

This rearrangement joins TRBV4-3 to TRBJ2-6; D is unclear. Trimming removed 0 bases at V and 0 bases at J, with 12 bases between. Looked up from germline, CDR1 is LGHNA and CDR2 is YSLEER. The CDR3 consists of 18 residues. The CDR3 protein is CASSQDEIEASGANVLTF. CDR3 DNA: TGCGCCAGCAGCCAAGATGAGATAGAGGCCTCTGGGGCCAACGTCCTGACTTTC.

The chain recombines TRBV13 with TRBJ2-7; a weak D match, TRBD1 (6 bases). This CDR3 has 13 residues. V was clipped by 5 bases and J by 1 base, with 9 bases between them. The V gene's germline CDR1 is PRHDT and CDR2 FYEKMQ (reference sequence). DNA for the CDR3: TGTGCCAGCAGCCATGGACAGTCCTACGAGCAGTACTTC. This encodes CASSHGQSYEQYF.

The rearrangement links TRBV15 to TRBJ2-3, with 10 bases lining up with TRBD1. The CDR3 covers 17 residues. The V gene's germline CDR1 is LNHNV and CDR2 YYDKDF (reference sequence). The trim removed 4 bases at V and 0 bases at J, leaving 7 bases unmatched. The DNA for the CDR3 is TGTGCCACCAGCACAAAGGGACAGGGGCCTAGCACAGATACGCAGTATTTT. Protein product: CATSTKGQGPSTDTQYF.

CDR3 amino acids: CASSPDSTGRAHEQYF. The CDR3 DNA follows: TGTGCCAGCAGTCCCGACTCGACAGGGCGGGCCCACGAGCAGTACTTC. The chain links TRBV28 to TRBJ2-7, with TRBD1 matching over 7 bases. There are 16 residues in the CDR3. Trimming cost V 5 bases and J 5 bases; bases outside gene matches: 15. Germline V gene data show CDR1 as MDHEN and CDR2 as SYDVKM.

This chain uses TRBV7-9 with TRBJ2-1; 8 bases are a match to TRBD1. Trimming at V came to 5 bases and at J to 5 bases, leaving 8 bases not matched to a gene. CDR1 is SEHNR, CDR2 FQNEAQ, per germline (reference sequence). The CDR3 loop spans 15 amino acids. The CDR3 loop reads CASSPGQGIHNEQFF. In DNA, the CDR3 is TGTGCCAGCAGCCCTGGACAGGGTATCCACAATGAGCAGTTCTTC.